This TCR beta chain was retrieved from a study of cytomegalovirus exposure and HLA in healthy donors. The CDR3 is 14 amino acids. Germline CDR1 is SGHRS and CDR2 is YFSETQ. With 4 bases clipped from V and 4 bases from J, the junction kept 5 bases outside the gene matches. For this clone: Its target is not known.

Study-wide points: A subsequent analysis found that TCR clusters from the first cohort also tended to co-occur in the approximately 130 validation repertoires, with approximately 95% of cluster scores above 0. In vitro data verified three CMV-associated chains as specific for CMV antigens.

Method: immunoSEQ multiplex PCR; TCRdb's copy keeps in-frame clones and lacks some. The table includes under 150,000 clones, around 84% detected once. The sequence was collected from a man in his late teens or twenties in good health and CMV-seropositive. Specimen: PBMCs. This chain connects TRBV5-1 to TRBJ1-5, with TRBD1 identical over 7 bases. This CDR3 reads CASSPEGQNQPQHF. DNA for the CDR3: TGCGCCAGCAGCCCGGAGGGACAGAATCAGCCCCAGCATTTT. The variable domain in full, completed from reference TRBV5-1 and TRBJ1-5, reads KAGVTQTPRYLIKTRGQQVTLSCSPISGHRSVSWYQQTPGQGLQFLFEYFSETQRNKGNFPGRFSGRQFSNSRSEMNVSTLELGDSALYLCASSPEGQNQPQHFGDGTRLSIL.